The next 20 T cell receptor beta chains were all read from a single sample in a study of blood T cell repertoires in COVID-19. Sequencing used immunoSEQ multiplex PCR; TCRdb keeps in-frame clones, though not all of them. The sample carries some 140,000 clones, approximately 84% recorded once. The source material was PBMCs or T cells enriched from blood (not recorded which). The receptors originated from a man between 40 and 49 years old with acute COVID-19.

The J gene is TRBJ2-5, the V gene TRBV6-5; 7 bases fit TRBD1. V lost 5 bases, J lost 5 bases, and 8 bases stayed unmatched. The CDR3 contains 14 residues. The germline V gene encodes CDR1 MNHEY and CDR2 SVGAGI. The chain's CDR3 is CASSQQGFRETQYF. CDR3 coding DNA: TGTGCCAGCAGTCAACAGGGGTTTCGGGAGACCCAGTACTTC.

The rearrangement joins TRBV6-5 to TRBJ2-7; TRBD1 is a possible D gene (6 bases). The length of the CDR3 is 15 residues. V lost 2 bases to trimming and J lost 2 bases, with 13 bases between them. Germline CDR1 and CDR2: MNHEY and SVGAGI. The CDR3 spells CASSYGKTGAYEQYF. The CDR3 region has the DNA TGTGCCAGCAGTTACGGGAAGACAGGAGCCTACGAGCAGTACTTC.

The rearrangement uses TRBV28 and TRBJ2-3, with TRBD2 identical over 13 bases. The CDR3 sequence is 17 residues long. J lost 2 bases, V lost 4 bases, and 6 bases had no gene match. CDR1 and CDR2 from the germline V gene are MDHEN and SYDVKM. The CDR3 bases are TGTGCCAGCAGTTCAAGGACTAGCGGGGGCTACACAGATACGCAGTATTTT. It translates to CASSSRTSGGYTDTQYF.

There are a few counts of this clone. The J gene is TRBJ1-6, the V gene TRBV7-9; D is unclear. The CDR3 runs to 14 residues. The V end was cut by 4 bases, the J end by 7 bases, with 11 bases between. The germline V gene has CDR1 SEHNR and CDR2 FQNEAQ (reference sequence). The CDR3 spells CASSSRATNSPLHF. The DNA of the CDR3 is TGTGCCAGCAGCTCCAGAGCGACGAATTCACCCCTCCACTTT.

The V and J genes are TRBV28 and TRBJ1-2; 8 nucleotides align to TRBD1. Trimming removed 4 bases from V and 7 bases from J; junction bases left unmatched: 5. The CDR3 covers 13 residues. Per germline, CDR1 MDHEN and CDR2 SYDVKM. CDR3 amino acids: CASSSGGLGGYTF. CDR3 bases: TGTGCCAGCAGTTCAGGGGGCCTAGGTGGCTACACCTTC.

J is TRBJ1-3 and V is TRBV5-1; D call uncertain. V was cut by 1 base and J by 4 bases, with 6 bases left in between. Germline V lookup: CDR1 SGHRS, CDR2 YFSETQ. The CDR3 has 13 residues. The CDR3: CASSLNQGNTIYF. In DNA, the CDR3 is TGCGCCAGCAGCTTGAACCAGGGAAACACCATATATTTT.

Only a few counts were recorded for this clone. This chain joins TRBV9 and TRBJ2-1; TRBD2 matches 10 bases. The V segment lost 3 bases and the J segment 1 base; nucleotides outside the gene matches: 13. The germline gives CDR1 SGDLS, CDR2 YYNGEE. The CDR3 covers 19 residues. CDR3 loop: CASSDGRSGRTRSYNEQFF. The CDR3 DNA follows: TGTGCCAGCAGCGATGGTCGTAGCGGGAGGACTAGGTCCTACAATGAGCAGTTCTTC.

This rearrangement joins TRBV3-1 (or the pseudogene TRBV3-2) to TRBJ2-7, with D perhaps TRBD1 (6 bases). Germline CDR1 is LGHDT and CDR2 is YNNKEL (reference sequence). Trimming left V 4 bases short and J 4 bases short, with 11 bases between. CDR3 length equals 13 residues. In nucleotides, the CDR3 is TGTGCCAGCAGCCCCACAGGGTTTTACGAGCAGTACTTC. Translated: CASSPTGFYEQYF.

This chain joins TRBV19 and TRBJ2-1, with TRBD1 matching over 7 bases. The germline V gene has CDR1 LNHDA and CDR2 SQIVND (reference sequence). The J segment lost 0 bases and the V segment lost 5 bases, leaving 7 bases of the junction unmatched. CDR3 length: 16 residues. CDR3 sequence: CASSRDSPSSYNEQFF. CDR3 in DNA: TGTGCCAGTAGTCGGGACAGCCCGAGCTCCTACAATGAGCAGTTCTTC.

This chain's CDR3 is CASSLRLAVGNTIYF. In DNA form, the CDR3 reads TGTGCCAGCAGCTTACGCTTGGCAGTCGGAAACACCATATATTTT. The chain has TRBV7-2 and TRBJ1-3; D unclear. Germline V CDR1 and CDR2: SGHTA, FQGNSA. The germline V and J ends were trimmed by 2 bases and 4 bases, with 12 bases remaining between them. The CDR3 sequence is 15 residues long.

The rearrangement joins TRBV2 to TRBJ1-5; 8 nucleotides agree with TRBD1. After removal of 7 bases from V and 2 bases from J, the junction contained 4 bases not matched to a gene. CDR1 is SNHLY, CDR2 FYNNEI, per germline. CDR3 length equals 14 residues. The CDR3 DNA follows: TGTGCCAGCACCCAGGGGGCGCGCAATCAGCCCCAGCATTTT. Its translation is CASTQGARNQPQHF. Looking up the rest from reference TRBV2 and TRBJ1-5 gives the full variable domain: EPEVTQTPSHQVTQMGQEVILRCVPISNHLYFYWYRQILGQKVEFLVSFYNNEISEKSEIFDDQFSVERPDGSNFTLKIRSTKLEDSAMYFCASTQGARNQPQHFGDGTRLSIL.

The chain joins TRBV19 to TRBJ2-1; possible D gene TRBD1, 5 bases. Trimming cost V 3 bases and J 4 bases, with 13 bases left between them. CDR1 and CDR2 (germline): LNHDA, SQIVND (reference sequence). This CDR3 is 15 amino acids long. This CDR3 is CASSIPAGLYNEQFF. The CDR3 DNA is TGTGCCAGTAGTATCCCGGCAGGGCTGTACAATGAGCAGTTCTTC. Using reference TRBV19 and TRBJ2-1 for the parts outside the CDR3, the full variable domain is DGGITQSPKYLFRKEGQNVTLSCEQNLNHDAMYWYRQDPGQGLRLIYYSQIVNDFQKGDIAEGYSVSREKKESFPLTVTSAQKNPTAFYLCASSIPAGLYNEQFFGPGTRLTVL.

The sample holds one count of this clone. The CDR3 region is CASSLETGARTQYF. DNA for the CDR3: TGTGCCAGCAGCTTGGAAACAGGGGCTAGGACCCAGTACTTC. The chain carries TRBV5-4 and TRBJ2-5; 7 bases line up with TRBD1. V lost 0 bases, J lost 7 bases, and 6 bases stayed unmatched. Germline CDR1 is SGHNT and CDR2 is YYREEE (reference sequence). This CDR3 comprises 14 residues.

The V call is TRBV18, the J call TRBJ2-7; 11 bases fit TRBD1. With 2 bases clipped from V and 3 bases from J, the junction kept 9 bases outside the gene matches. Germline assignment: CDR1 KGHSH and CDR2 LQKENI. CDR3 size: 17 residues. The CDR3 sequence: CASSPYQSGTGGYEQYF. The CDR3 DNA sequence: TGTGCCAGCTCACCATACCAATCCGGGACAGGGGGCTACGAGCAGTACTTC.

This chain's CDR3 is CASRDSRSGELFF. CDR3 sequence (DNA): TGTGCCAGCAGAGACTCCAGATCCGGGGAGCTGTTTTTT. The V call is TRBV11-3, the J call TRBJ2-2; D is unresolved. The V and J ends lost 6 bases and 6 bases respectively, with 11 bases between them. CDR1 is SGHNT and CDR2 is YENEEA in the germline V gene. This CDR3 has 13 residues.

This clone was seen only once. The rearrangement uses TRBV11-1 and TRBJ2-2; TRBD2 matches 11 bases. CDR3 length: 16 residues. V was clipped by 5 bases and J by 6 bases; unmatched bases: 8. Germline V gives CDR1 SGHAT, CDR2 FQDESV (reference sequence). In DNA, the CDR3 is TGTGCCAGCAGCCCGACGACTAGCGGGGTCCCCGGGGAGCTGTTTTTT. Translated, it gives CASSPTTSGVPGELFF.

This sequence joins TRBV15 and TRBJ2-5, with D tentatively TRBD2 (6 bases). This CDR3 spans 15 amino acids. Germline V gene data show CDR1 as LNHNV and CDR2 as YYDKDF (reference sequence). V lost 5 bases, J lost 5 bases, and 18 bases lay in between. For the CDR3, the DNA is TGTGCCACCAGCCCGGCGGGGAGGTTGCGGGAGACCCAGTACTTC. Residues: CATSPAGRLRETQYF.

The rearrangement joins TRBV10-2 to TRBJ1-5; 7 nucleotides align to TRBD1. Germline V gene data show CDR1 as WSHSY and CDR2 as SAAADI. The V and J ends lost 7 bases and 6 bases, in that order; junction bases with no gene match: 9. This CDR3 region has 14 residues. CDR3 coding DNA: TGCGCCAGCACTGACGGGACAGAACCTCAGCCCCAGCATTTT. This sequence encodes CASTDGTEPQPQHF.

The chain combines TRBV5-1 with TRBJ2-5; 8 bases are a match to TRBD2. Germline V gene data show CDR1 as SGHRS and CDR2 as YFSETQ. Losses at the gene ends were 0 bases for V and 4 bases for J; bases not matched to a gene: 5. The CDR3 consists of 15 residues. CDR3 DNA: TGCGCCAGCAGCTTGGCCGAGGGACTAGGAGAGACCCAGTACTTC. Protein: CASSLAEGLGETQYF. Full variable domain (rest looked up from reference TRBV5-1 and TRBJ2-5): KAGVTQTPRYLIKTRGQQVTLSCSPISGHRSVSWYQQTPGQGLQFLFEYFSETQRNKGNFPGRFSGRQFSNSRSEMNVSTLELGDSALYLCASSLAEGLGETQYFGPGTRLLVL.

V is TRBV28 and J is TRBJ2-2; 8 bases match TRBD2. Germline V gene data show CDR1 as MDHEN and CDR2 as SYDVKM. This CDR3 has 12 residues. J was trimmed by 7 bases and V by 8 bases; bases with no gene match: 3. The CDR3, as DNA: TGTGCCAGCTGGCTAGCGGGCGGGGAGCTGTTTTTT. Translated: CASWLAGGELFF.